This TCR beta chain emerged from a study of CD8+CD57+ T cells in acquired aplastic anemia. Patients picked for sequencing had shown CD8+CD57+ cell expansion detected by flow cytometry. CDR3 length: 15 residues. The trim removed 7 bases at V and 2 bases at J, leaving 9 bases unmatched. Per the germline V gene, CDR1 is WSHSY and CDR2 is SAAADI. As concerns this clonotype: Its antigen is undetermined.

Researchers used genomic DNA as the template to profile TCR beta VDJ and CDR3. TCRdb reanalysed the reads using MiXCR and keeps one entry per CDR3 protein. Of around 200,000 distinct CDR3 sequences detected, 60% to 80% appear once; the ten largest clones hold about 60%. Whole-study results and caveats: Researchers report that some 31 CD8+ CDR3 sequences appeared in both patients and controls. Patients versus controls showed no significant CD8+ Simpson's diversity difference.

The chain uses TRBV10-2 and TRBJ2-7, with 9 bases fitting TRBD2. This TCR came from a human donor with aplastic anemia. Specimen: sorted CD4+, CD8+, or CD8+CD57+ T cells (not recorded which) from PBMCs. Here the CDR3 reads CASIGASGVTYEQYF. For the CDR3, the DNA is TGCGCCAGCATAGGGGCTAGCGGGGTTACCTACGAGCAGTACTTC.